This T cell receptor beta chain was documented in a study of cytomegalovirus exposure and HLA in healthy donors. CDR1 and CDR2 from the germline V gene are MNHNS and SASEGT. CDR3 length equals 14 residues. Trimming left V 5 bases short and J 2 bases short, with 10 bases between. The PCR was carried out with 60 Vbeta primers and 13 Jbeta primers. Original processing notes: Later, 75 million to 100 million unique TCR beta chains were counted in an analysis, and around 11 million of them were shared. Using immunoSEQ multiplex PCR, the repertoire was profiled, and TCRdb retains in-frame clones only, with some absent. The V and J calls and clone size were taken over from that table, and D and trimming were inferred from the DNA. The sample contains about 120,000 clones, around three quarters of which appear only once.

The receptor was derived from a woman aged 18 to 35 in good health and CMV-seropositive. The chain recombines TRBV6-1 with TRBJ1-3; D is undetermined. Sequenced material: PBMCs. Here the CDR3 reads CASSSASAGNTIYF. CDR3 coding DNA: TGTGCCAGCAGTTCTGCCTCAGCTGGAAACACCATATATTTT.